Listed below are T cell receptor beta chains from one sample, sequenced in a study of CD8 T cells in Susac syndrome. One entry per CDR3 protein results from TCRdb running MiXCR on the immunoSEQ multiplex PCR reads. The sample shows approximately 150,000 distinct CDR3 sequences, approximately 93% of them seen only once. Sequenced sample: CD4+ T cells from PBMCs. The receptors shown here come from a human donor in good health. Each CDR3 is given with its conserved first and last residue. Fields, in order: CDR3 protein, CDR3 DNA, clone size, D gene, J gene, V gene. The D gene is left open where the match is weak. Expanded clones are given a class, and other clones once, few, many or no size at all.

CDR3aa: CASSLEGAMGEQYF
CDR3nt: TGCGCCAGCAGCTTGGAGGGAGCTATGGGCGAGCAGTACTTC
abundance: .
d_gene: .
j_gene: TRBJ2-7
v_gene: TRBV5-1

CDR3aa: CASSQDRGAGAQYF
CDR3nt: TGTGCCAGCAGCCAAGATCGAGGGGCCGGGGCCCAGTACTTC
abundance: .
d_gene: .
j_gene: TRBJ2-5
v_gene: TRBV3-1

CDR3aa: CAWSRGGLGQPQHF
CDR3nt: TGTGCCTGGAGTAGAGGGGGATTAGGTCAGCCCCAGCATTTT
abundance: .
d_gene: .
j_gene: TRBJ1-5
v_gene: TRBV30

CDR3aa: CASSLWAGEGYTF
CDR3nt: TGTGCCAGCAGTTTATGGGCAGGGGAGGGCTACACCTTC
abundance: .
d_gene: .
j_gene: TRBJ1-2
v_gene: TRBV27

CDR3aa: CAGRLTPSSAGPLNF
CDR3nt: TGTGCCGGCCGACTCACTCCGTCGTCAGCTGGTCCCTTGAACTTC
abundance: .
d_gene: .
j_gene: TRBJ2-4
v_gene: TRBV30

CDR3aa: CASSYMQGGNTEAFF
CDR3nt: TGCGCCAGCAGCTACATGCAGGGGGGGAACACTGAAGCTTTCTTT
abundance: .
d_gene: TRBD1
j_gene: TRBJ1-1
v_gene: TRBV5-1

CDR3aa: CASSTGRAQYNEQFF
CDR3nt: TGTGCCAGCTCCACTGGGAGGGCCCAATACAATGAGCAGTTCTTC
abundance: .
d_gene: TRBD2
j_gene: TRBJ2-1
v_gene: TRBV6-4

CDR3aa: CASSPQGAYTDTQYF
CDR3nt: TGCGCCAGCAGCCCACAGGGGGCCTACACAGATACGCAGTATTTT
abundance: .
d_gene: TRBD1
j_gene: TRBJ2-3
v_gene: TRBV5-1

CDR3aa: CASSIPGPSGGYTF
CDR3nt: TGTGCCAGCAGCATCCCGGGCCCTTCGGGAGGCTACACCTTC
abundance: .
d_gene: .
j_gene: TRBJ1-2
v_gene: TRBV7-9

CDR3aa: CASSHDYRGDTQYF
CDR3nt: TGCGCCAGCAGCCACGATTACAGGGGGGATACGCAGTATTTT
abundance: .
d_gene: TRBD1
j_gene: TRBJ2-3
v_gene: TRBV4-1

CDR3aa: CASSPAKREQFF
CDR3nt: TGTGCCAGCTCACCAGCGAAGCGGGAGCAGTTCTTC
abundance: .
d_gene: .
j_gene: TRBJ2-1
v_gene: TRBV18

CDR3aa: CAWSLGGGETQYF
CDR3nt: TGTGCCTGGAGTCTGGGGGGGGGAGAAACCCAGTACTTC
abundance: once
d_gene: TRBD2
j_gene: TRBJ2-5
v_gene: TRBV30

CDR3aa: CASSLGRQGSRVDGYEQFF
CDR3nt: TGCGCCAGCAGCTTGGGGCGCCAGGGGAGTAGGGTGGATGGATATGAGCAGTTCTTC
abundance: .
d_gene: .
j_gene: TRBJ2-1
v_gene: TRBV5-1

CDR3aa: CSAPRTGQGEQFF
CDR3nt: TGCAGTGCCCCCCGCACGGGACAAGGTGAGCAGTTCTTC
abundance: .
d_gene: .
j_gene: TRBJ2-1
v_gene: TRBV20-1

CDR3aa: CASSGARSLTDTQYF
CDR3nt: TGCGCCAGCAGCGGAGCTAGATCGTTGACAGATACGCAGTATTTT
abundance: .
d_gene: .
j_gene: TRBJ2-3
v_gene: TRBV5-1

CDR3aa: CASSWDKNTEAFF
CDR3nt: TGTGCCAGCAGCTGGGACAAGAACACTGAAGCTTTCTTT
abundance: .
d_gene: .
j_gene: TRBJ1-1
v_gene: TRBV5-4

CDR3aa: CATSENLGKGTGELFF
CDR3nt: TGTGCCACCAGTGAGAACCTGGGAAAGGGGACCGGGGAGCTGTTTTTT
abundance: .
d_gene: .
j_gene: TRBJ2-2
v_gene: TRBV24-1

CDR3aa: CASSQEGRGTGGTEAFF
CDR3nt: TGTGCCAGCAGCCAAGAGGGTCGGGGTACAGGGGGCACTGAAGCTTTCTTT
abundance: .
d_gene: TRBD1
j_gene: TRBJ1-1
v_gene: TRBV4-2

CDR3aa: CASIKDRGNTEAFF
CDR3nt: TGTGCCAGCATTAAGGACAGGGGAAACACTGAAGCTTTCTTT
abundance: .
d_gene: TRBD1
j_gene: TRBJ1-1
v_gene: TRBV6-6

CDR3aa: CASSLGAAGTTEAFF
CDR3nt: TGTGCCAGCAGTTTAGGTGCCGCAGGGACCACTGAAGCTTTCTTT
abundance: .
d_gene: .
j_gene: TRBJ1-1
v_gene: TRBV12-3/TRBV12-4

CDR3aa: CASSRAGAYYGYTF
CDR3nt: TGTGCCAGCAGCCGGGCGGGGGCCTACTATGGCTACACCTTC
abundance: .
d_gene: .
j_gene: TRBJ1-2
v_gene: TRBV5-6

CDR3aa: CASSLGGLAGGRNEQFF
CDR3nt: TGTGCCAGCAGTTTAGGCGGACTAGCGGGAGGTAGGAATGAGCAGTTCTTC
abundance: .
d_gene: TRBD2
j_gene: TRBJ2-1
v_gene: TRBV12-3/TRBV12-4

CDR3aa: CASSLTGNEQFF
CDR3nt: TGTGCCAGCAGTTTAACCGGCAATGAGCAGTTCTTC
abundance: .
d_gene: .
j_gene: TRBJ2-1
v_gene: TRBV28

CDR3aa: CASSSLGYNSPLHF
CDR3nt: TGTGCCAGCAGTAGCCTTGGGTATAATTCACCCCTCCACTTT
abundance: .
d_gene: .
j_gene: TRBJ1-6
v_gene: TRBV27

CDR3aa: CASSLDVRLYYEQYF
CDR3nt: TGCGCCAGCAGCTTGGATGTCAGATTATACTACGAGCAGTACTTC
abundance: .
d_gene: .
j_gene: TRBJ2-7
v_gene: TRBV5-1

CDR3aa: CASSHPSTGTDEKLFF
CDR3nt: TGCGCCAGCAGCCACCCATCGACAGGGACTGATGAAAAACTGTTTTTT
abundance: .
d_gene: TRBD1
j_gene: TRBJ1-4
v_gene: TRBV4-1

CDR3aa: CASSPRLDYNEQFF
CDR3nt: TGTGCCAGCAGTCCCCGACTAGATTACAATGAGCAGTTCTTC
abundance: once
d_gene: .
j_gene: TRBJ2-1
v_gene: TRBV12-3/TRBV12-4

CDR3aa: CASSFQETQYF
CDR3nt: TGTGCCAGCAGCTTCCAAGAGACCCAGTACTTC
abundance: many
d_gene: .
j_gene: TRBJ2-5
v_gene: TRBV12-3/TRBV12-4

CDR3aa: CSARASGTEVGETQYF
CDR3nt: TGCAGTGCTAGAGCCTCCGGGACTGAGGTTGGAGAGACCCAGTACTTC
abundance: .
d_gene: .
j_gene: TRBJ2-5
v_gene: TRBV20-1

CDR3aa: CASSHHRDNYGYTF
CDR3nt: TGTGCCAGCAGCCACCACAGGGATAACTATGGCTACACCTTC
abundance: .
d_gene: .
j_gene: TRBJ1-2
v_gene: TRBV4-2

CDR3aa: CAWMGALEETQYF
CDR3nt: TGTGCCTGGATGGGGGCTCTGGAAGAGACCCAGTACTTC
abundance: .
d_gene: .
j_gene: TRBJ2-5
v_gene: TRBV30

CDR3aa: CASSRTHGNTIYF
CDR3nt: TGTGCCAGCAGCCGAACTCATGGAAACACCATATATTTT
abundance: .
d_gene: .
j_gene: TRBJ1-3
v_gene: TRBV5-4

CDR3aa: CSVLRTGDTGELFF
CDR3nt: TGCAGCGTCCTACGGACAGGGGACACCGGGGAGCTGTTTTTT
abundance: .
d_gene: TRBD1
j_gene: TRBJ2-2
v_gene: TRBV29-1

CDR3aa: CAWSTGGGQPQHF
CDR3nt: TGTGCCTGGAGTACCGGAGGGGGTCAGCCCCAGCATTTT
abundance: .
d_gene: .
j_gene: TRBJ1-5
v_gene: TRBV30

CDR3aa: CASSSTTTEAFF
CDR3nt: TGTGCCAGCAGTTCCACCACGACTGAAGCTTTCTTT
abundance: .
d_gene: .
j_gene: TRBJ1-1
v_gene: TRBV6-6

CDR3aa: CASSEARRLSAFF
CDR3nt: TGTGCCAGCAGTGAAGCTCGGAGGCTGTCTGCTTTCTTT
abundance: .
d_gene: .
j_gene: TRBJ1-1
v_gene: TRBV6-1

CDR3aa: CASSFSTGAPYEQYF
CDR3nt: TGTGCCAGCAGCTTTAGTACGGGGGCCCCCTACGAGCAGTACTTC
abundance: .
d_gene: .
j_gene: TRBJ2-7
v_gene: TRBV5-4

CDR3aa: CASSLGPGQETQYF
CDR3nt: TGTGCCAGTAGTCTCGGTCCCGGTCAAGAGACCCAGTACTTC
abundance: once
d_gene: .
j_gene: TRBJ2-5
v_gene: TRBV19

CDR3aa: CASSIDNYGYTF
CDR3nt: TGCGCCAGCAGCATAGATAACTATGGCTACACCTTC
abundance: .
d_gene: .
j_gene: TRBJ1-2
v_gene: TRBV5-1

CDR3aa: CASSPRTSMAAQYF
CDR3nt: TGTGCCAGCAGCCCCCGGACTAGTATGGCGGCGCAGTATTTT
abundance: .
d_gene: TRBD2
j_gene: TRBJ2-3
v_gene: TRBV7-8

CDR3aa: CATSRGWETQYF
CDR3nt: TGTGCCACCAGCAGAGGGTGGGAGACCCAGTACTTC
abundance: .
d_gene: .
j_gene: TRBJ2-5
v_gene: TRBV15

CDR3aa: CASGVEYTEAFF
CDR3nt: TGTGCCAGCGGCGTCGAATACACTGAAGCTTTCTTT
abundance: .
d_gene: .
j_gene: TRBJ1-1
v_gene: TRBV2

CDR3aa: CASSVDGEDGYTF
CDR3nt: TGTGCCAGCAGCGTAGATGGGGAGGATGGCTACACCTTC
abundance: .
d_gene: .
j_gene: TRBJ1-2
v_gene: TRBV9

CDR3aa: CAISNQGNTEAFF
CDR3nt: TGTGCCATCAGTAATCAGGGTAACACTGAAGCTTTCTTT
abundance: .
d_gene: .
j_gene: TRBJ1-1
v_gene: TRBV10-3

CDR3aa: CSASGPGGHEQYF
CDR3nt: TGCAGTGCTTCCGGGCCGGGAGGGCACGAGCAGTACTTC
abundance: once
d_gene: TRBD2
j_gene: TRBJ2-7
v_gene: TRBV20-1

CDR3aa: CASSHWGDTEAFF
CDR3nt: TGTGCCAGCAGCCACTGGGGGGACACTGAAGCTTTCTTT
abundance: .
d_gene: .
j_gene: TRBJ1-1
v_gene: TRBV3-1

CDR3aa: CASRELGSGGETQYF
CDR3nt: TGTGCCAGCAGAGAGCTAGGGAGTGGAGGAGAGACCCAGTACTTC
abundance: once
d_gene: .
j_gene: TRBJ2-5
v_gene: TRBV28

CDR3aa: CASSPGTGYTEAFF
CDR3nt: TGCGCCAGCAGCCCCGGGACAGGATACACTGAAGCTTTCTTT
abundance: .
d_gene: TRBD1
j_gene: TRBJ1-1
v_gene: TRBV5-1

CDR3aa: CASKFERAGTDTQYF
CDR3nt: TGTGCCAGCAAGTTCGAGAGGGCCGGCACAGATACGCAGTATTTT
abundance: .
d_gene: .
j_gene: TRBJ2-3
v_gene: TRBV2

CDR3aa: CASSERPYGYTF
CDR3nt: TGTGCCAGCAGTGAAAGGCCGTACGGCTACACCTTC
abundance: .
d_gene: .
j_gene: TRBJ1-2
v_gene: TRBV2

CDR3aa: CSADPDTYSTDTQYF
CDR3nt: TGCAGTGCTGATCCCGATACCTATAGCACAGATACGCAGTATTTT
abundance: .
d_gene: .
j_gene: TRBJ2-3
v_gene: TRBV20-1

CDR3aa: CASSRTGLRTDTQYF
CDR3nt: TGTGCTAGCAGCCGTACGGGACTCCGCACAGATACGCAGTATTTT
abundance: .
d_gene: .
j_gene: TRBJ2-3
v_gene: TRBV7-7

CDR3aa: CASTATGNTGELFF
CDR3nt: TGCGCCAGCACTGCGACAGGGAACACCGGGGAGCTGTTTTTT
abundance: .
d_gene: .
j_gene: TRBJ2-2
v_gene: TRBV5-1